Listed below are T cell receptor beta chains from one sample, sequenced in a study of monozygotic twins with inflammatory bowel disease. TCRdb reprocessed the 5' RACE reads; each CDR3 protein has one entry and no DNA is given. In total, the table holds approximately 340,000 distinct CDR3 sequences. Sequencing was carried out using blood. These TCRs come from a human donor with ulcerative colitis or Crohn's disease, or a healthy co-twin of an affected twin (not recorded which). The CDR3 runs from the conserved cysteine through the conserved F or W.

v_call	j_call	cdr3_aa
TRBV5-1	TRBJ2-1	CASSLESVARQFF
TRBV7-2	TRBJ2-4	CASSSEVGNIQYF
TRBV28	TRBJ2-1	CASRDARSSYNEQFF
TRBV11-1	TRBJ1-2	CASSSLKPSNSFIIYGYTF
TRBV28	TRBJ2-2	CASSLSRPGPLTGELFF
TRBV3-1	TRBJ1-3	CASSPTGGAANTIYF
TRBV5-1	TRBJ2-7	CASSSEPGQVGEQYF
TRBV6-2/TRBV6-3	TRBJ2-1	CAIRGLGSGDPWIYNEQFF
TRBV7-6	TRBJ2-7	CASSASGQGVPLIPNYEQYF
TRBV20-1	TRBJ2-1	CSALPGLAGNEQFF
TRBV12-3/TRBV12-4	TRBJ2-7	CASSRVDQYEQYF
TRBV5-1	TRBJ2-2	CASSLTLAGARTGELFF
TRBV3-1	TRBJ2-3	CASTQSSGLTDTQYF
TRBV30	TRBJ2-3	CAWKKAGGSTDTQYF
TRBV20-1	TRBJ1-1	CSARDLQGRVTEAFF
TRBV6-1	TRBJ1-2	CASSEVGTGAGNYGYTF
TRBV21-1	TRBJ1-6	CASSKGWQRTVDSPLHF
TRBV5-1	TRBJ1-2	CASSLTPQGYYGYTF
TRBV5-6	TRBJ2-2	CASSSLWTSGANTGELFF
TRBV6-5	TRBJ1-1	CASSYRGGAEAFF
TRBV14	TRBJ2-2	CASSLGRGLGGELFF
TRBV5-1	TRBJ1-1	CASSLTAGVTEAFF
TRBV3-1	TRBJ1-2	CASSGTRGGYTF
TRBV18	TRBJ1-4	CASSPVQISGQLEKLFF
TRBV19	TRBJ2-2	CASSILTGGSGELFF
TRBV28	TRBJ2-1	CASVTEGGGYNEQFF
TRBV5-1	TRBJ1-6	CASSRTPPPHSPLHF
TRBV30	TRBJ1-3	CAWSVRQEGNTIYF
TRBV7-2	TRBJ2-7	CASSPGRIYEQYF
TRBV20-1	TRBJ2-7	CSARGGDMLGGQYF
TRBV19	TRBJ1-5	CASSSTDPLFTPQHF
TRBV3-1	TRBJ2-7	CASSQVSGLANF
TRBV6-1	TRBJ1-6	CASSERQKNSPLHF
TRBV5-1	TRBJ2-7	CASSTGIREGNEQYF
TRBV12-3/TRBV12-4	TRBJ2-2	CASRDSGTGELFF
TRBV7-2	TRBJ2-7	CASSPTGSSTYEQYF
TRBV20-1	TRBJ2-1	CSARDMGQGDNEQFF
TRBV6-1	TRBJ1-2	CASSELGNNYGYTF
TRBV27	TRBJ2-5	CASSLSGSQETQYF
TRBV5-6	TRBJ2-3	CASSLVITDRDFSDTQYF
TRBV5-1	TRBJ2-1	CASRPTSGDLGEQFF
TRBV12-3/TRBV12-4	TRBJ2-5	CASSHGTGVETQYF
TRBV5-1	TRBJ2-2	CASSLKAGGTNTGELFF
TRBV19	TRBJ1-1	CASSLRLTANTEAFF
TRBV2	TRBJ1-3	CASSQYQGSSGNTIYF
TRBV7-3	TRBJ2-5	CASSQGISRGETQYF
TRBV5-1	TRBJ2-7	CASSNQGREQYF
TRBV15	TRBJ1-1	CATSRGGLDTEAFF
TRBV20-1	TRBJ2-7	CSATDSSYEQYF
TRBV19	TRBJ2-6	CASSSKGISGANVLTF
TRBV5-6	TRBJ2-1	CASSLLGDGREEQFF